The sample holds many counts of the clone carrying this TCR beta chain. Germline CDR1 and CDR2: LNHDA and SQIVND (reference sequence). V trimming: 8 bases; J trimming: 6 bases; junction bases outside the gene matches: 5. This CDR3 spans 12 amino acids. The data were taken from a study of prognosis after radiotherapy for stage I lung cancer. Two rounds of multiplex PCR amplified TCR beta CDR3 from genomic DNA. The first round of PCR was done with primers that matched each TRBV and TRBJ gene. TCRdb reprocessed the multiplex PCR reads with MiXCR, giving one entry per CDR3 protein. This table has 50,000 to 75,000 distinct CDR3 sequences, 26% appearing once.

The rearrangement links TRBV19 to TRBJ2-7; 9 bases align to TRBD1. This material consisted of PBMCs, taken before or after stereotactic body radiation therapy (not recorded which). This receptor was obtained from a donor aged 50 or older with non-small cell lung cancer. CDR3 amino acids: CASRDRDREQYF. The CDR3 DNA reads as TGTGCCAGTCGGGACAGGGATCGCGAGCAGTACTTC.